The subject of this entry is one T cell receptor beta chain. The data are from a study of blood T cell repertoires in COVID-19. Overall study: Acute-phase and convalescent COVID-19 samples originated in the United States, Italy and Spain. T cells, B-cell-depleted T cells, or PBMCs supplied cDNA or gDNA.

In the study's own analysis: For nucleated cells, counts were estimated from reference gene primer amplification. The table came from immunoSEQ multiplex PCR; TCRdb's copy has only in-frame clones and leaves some out. V and J calls and clone size follow that table, whereas D and trimming were derived from the DNA. The table lists almost 200,000 clones, about nine tenths of them singletons. This receptor was taken from a woman in her 70s with acute or convalescent COVID-19. Sequencing used peripheral blood.

This chain's CDR3 is CASSLEPAGGVSVLTF. The CDR3 region has the DNA TGTGCCAGCAGCTTAGAACCTGCAGGGGGAGTTTCCGTCCTGACTTTC. The chain recombines TRBV7-2 with TRBJ2-6; 7 positions agree with TRBD1. After removal of 1 base from V and 12 bases from J, the junction contained 12 bases not matched to a gene. CDR3 length equals 16 residues. Germline CDR1 reads SGHTA; CDR2 reads FQGNSA.